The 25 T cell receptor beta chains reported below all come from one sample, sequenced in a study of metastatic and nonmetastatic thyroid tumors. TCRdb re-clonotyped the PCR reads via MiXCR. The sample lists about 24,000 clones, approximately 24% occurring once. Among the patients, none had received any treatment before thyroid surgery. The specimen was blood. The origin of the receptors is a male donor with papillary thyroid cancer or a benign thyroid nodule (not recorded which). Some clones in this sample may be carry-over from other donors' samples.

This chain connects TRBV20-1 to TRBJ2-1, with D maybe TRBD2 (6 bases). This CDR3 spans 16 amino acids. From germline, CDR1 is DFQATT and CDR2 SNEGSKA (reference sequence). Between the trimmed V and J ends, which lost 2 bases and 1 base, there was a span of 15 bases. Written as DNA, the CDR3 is TGCAGTGCTAGACGGCAGGAGGGTTGGTCCTACAATGAGCAGTTCTTC. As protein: CSARRQEGWSYNEQFF.

The CDR3 spells CASSLRRGSSYEQYF. Written as DNA, the CDR3 is TGCGCCAGCAGCTTACGGCGGGGGAGCTCCTACGAGCAGTACTTC. The chain joins TRBV5-1 to TRBJ2-7; 7 bases line up with TRBD2. The germline V gene has CDR1 SGHRS and CDR2 YFSETQ. The CDR3 covers 15 residues. V was clipped by 2 bases and J by 0 bases; unmatched bases: 5. Full variable domain (rest looked up from reference TRBV5-1 and TRBJ2-7): KAGVTQTPRYLIKTRGQQVTLSCSPISGHRSVSWYQQTPGQGLQFLFEYFSETQRNKGNFPGRFSGRQFSNSRSEMNVSTLELGDSALYLCASSLRRGSSYEQYFGPGTRLTVT.

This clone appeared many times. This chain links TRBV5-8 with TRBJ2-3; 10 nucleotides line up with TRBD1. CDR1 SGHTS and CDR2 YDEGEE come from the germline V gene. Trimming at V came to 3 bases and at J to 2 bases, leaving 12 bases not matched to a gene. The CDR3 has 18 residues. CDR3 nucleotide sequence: TGTGCCAGCAGCTGGGGGGGCCAGACAGGGGGCCCCACAGATACGCAGTATTTT. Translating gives CASSWGGQTGGPTDTQYF.

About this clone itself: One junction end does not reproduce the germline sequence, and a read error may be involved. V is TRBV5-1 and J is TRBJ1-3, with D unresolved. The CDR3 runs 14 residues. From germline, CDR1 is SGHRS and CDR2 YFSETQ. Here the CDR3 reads CASSSYNTGITIYF. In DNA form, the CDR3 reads TGCGCCAGCAGCTCCTACAATACTGGAATCACCATATATTTT.

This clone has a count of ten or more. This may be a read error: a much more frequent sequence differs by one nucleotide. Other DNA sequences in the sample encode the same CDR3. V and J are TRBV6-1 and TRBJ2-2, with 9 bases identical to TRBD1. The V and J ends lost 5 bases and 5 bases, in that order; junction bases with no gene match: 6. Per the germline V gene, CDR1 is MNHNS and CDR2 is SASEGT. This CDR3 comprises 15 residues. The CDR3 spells CASSRTGVWTGELFF. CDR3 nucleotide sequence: TGTGCCAGCAGTCGGACAGGGGTCTGGACCGGGGAGCTGTTTTTT.

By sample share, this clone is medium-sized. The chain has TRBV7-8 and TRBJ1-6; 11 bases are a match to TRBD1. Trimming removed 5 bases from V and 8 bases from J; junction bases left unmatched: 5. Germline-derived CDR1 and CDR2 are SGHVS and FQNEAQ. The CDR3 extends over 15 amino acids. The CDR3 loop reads CASSAWDRGDSPLHF. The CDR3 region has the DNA TGTGCCAGCAGCGCCTGGGACAGGGGGGATTCACCCCTCCACTTT.

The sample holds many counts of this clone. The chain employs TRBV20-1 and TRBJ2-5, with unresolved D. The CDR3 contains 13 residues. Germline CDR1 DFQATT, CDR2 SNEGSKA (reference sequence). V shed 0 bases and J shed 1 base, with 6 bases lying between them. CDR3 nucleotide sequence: TGCAGTGCTAGAGATGGAAGCCAAGAGACCCAGTACTTC. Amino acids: CSARDGSQETQYF.

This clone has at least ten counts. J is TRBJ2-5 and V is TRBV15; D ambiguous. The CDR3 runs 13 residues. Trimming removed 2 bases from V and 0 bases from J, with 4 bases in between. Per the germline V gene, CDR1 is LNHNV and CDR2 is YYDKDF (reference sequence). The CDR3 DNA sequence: TGTGCCACCAGCAGACCGGACCAAGAGACCCAGTACTTC. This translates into CATSRPDQETQYF.

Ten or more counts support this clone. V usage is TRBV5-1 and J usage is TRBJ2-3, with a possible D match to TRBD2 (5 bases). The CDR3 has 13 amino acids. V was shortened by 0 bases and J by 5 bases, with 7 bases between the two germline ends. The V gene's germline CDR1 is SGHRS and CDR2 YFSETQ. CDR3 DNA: TGCGCCAGCAGCTTGGCCCGGGGAGATACGCAGTATTTT. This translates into CASSLARGDTQYF.

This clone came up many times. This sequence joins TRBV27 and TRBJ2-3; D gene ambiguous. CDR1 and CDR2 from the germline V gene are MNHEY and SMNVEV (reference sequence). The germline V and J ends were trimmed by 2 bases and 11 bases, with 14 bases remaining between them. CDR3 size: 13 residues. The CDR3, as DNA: TGTGCCAGCAGTTTAAGTTTCAGCACCGGGCAGTATTTT. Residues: CASSLSFSTGQYF.

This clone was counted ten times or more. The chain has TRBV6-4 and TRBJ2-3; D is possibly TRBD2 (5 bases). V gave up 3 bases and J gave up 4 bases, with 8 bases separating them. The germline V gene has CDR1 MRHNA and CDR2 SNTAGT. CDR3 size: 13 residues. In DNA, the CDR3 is TGTGCCAGCAGTGAAGCGGAGGCAGATACGCAGTATTTT. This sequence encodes CASSEAEADTQYF.

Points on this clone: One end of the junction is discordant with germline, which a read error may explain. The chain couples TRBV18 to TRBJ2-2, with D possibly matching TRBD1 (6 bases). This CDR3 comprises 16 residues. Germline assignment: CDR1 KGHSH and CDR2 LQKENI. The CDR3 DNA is TGTGCCAGTTCACCACCGAAGGGGGCGAACACCGGGGAGCTGTTTTTT. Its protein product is CASSPPKGANTGELFF.

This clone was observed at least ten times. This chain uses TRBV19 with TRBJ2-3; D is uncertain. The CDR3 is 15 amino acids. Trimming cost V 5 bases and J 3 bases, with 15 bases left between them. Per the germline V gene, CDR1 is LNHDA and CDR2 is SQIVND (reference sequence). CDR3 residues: CASSWQDQRTDTQYF. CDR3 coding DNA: TGTGCCAGTAGTTGGCAGGACCAGAGGACAGATACGCAGTATTTT.

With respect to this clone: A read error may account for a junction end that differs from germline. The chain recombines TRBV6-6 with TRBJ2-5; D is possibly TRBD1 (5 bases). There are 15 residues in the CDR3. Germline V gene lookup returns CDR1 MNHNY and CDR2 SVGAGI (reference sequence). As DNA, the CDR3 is TGTGCCAGCAGTTACGGCCTAGGGGCCCAAGAGGCCCAGTACTTT. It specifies CASSYGLGAQEAQYF.

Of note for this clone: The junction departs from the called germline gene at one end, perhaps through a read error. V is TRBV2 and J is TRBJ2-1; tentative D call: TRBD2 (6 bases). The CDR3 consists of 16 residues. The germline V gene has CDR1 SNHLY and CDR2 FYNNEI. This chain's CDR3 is CASRPRTGTGYNDQFF. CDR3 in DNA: TGTGCCAGCCGTCCTCGAACCGGGACTGGATACAATGATCAGTTCTTC.

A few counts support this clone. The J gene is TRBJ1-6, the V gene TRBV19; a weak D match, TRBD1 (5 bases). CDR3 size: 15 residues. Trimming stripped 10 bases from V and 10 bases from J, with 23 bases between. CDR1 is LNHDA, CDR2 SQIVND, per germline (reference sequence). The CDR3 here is CATKAGESWYSPLHF. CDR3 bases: TGTGCCACCAAGGCGGGGGAGTCGTGGTACTCACCCCTCCACTTT.

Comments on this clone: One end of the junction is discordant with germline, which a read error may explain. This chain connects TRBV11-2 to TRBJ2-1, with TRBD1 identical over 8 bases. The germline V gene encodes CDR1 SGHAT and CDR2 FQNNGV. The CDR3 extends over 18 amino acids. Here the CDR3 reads CASSLGQGCPSSYNEQLF. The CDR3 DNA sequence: TGTGCCAGCAGCTTAGGACAGGGGTGCCCGAGCTCCTACAATGAGCAGTTGTTC.

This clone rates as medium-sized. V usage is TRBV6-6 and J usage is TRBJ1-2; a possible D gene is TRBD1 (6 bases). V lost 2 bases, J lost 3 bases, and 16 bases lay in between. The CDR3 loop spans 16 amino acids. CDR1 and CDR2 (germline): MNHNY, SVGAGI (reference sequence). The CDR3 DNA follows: TGTGCCAGCAGTTACGGGACAAACATGATTCACTATGGCTACACCTTC. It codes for CASSYGTNMIHYGYTF.

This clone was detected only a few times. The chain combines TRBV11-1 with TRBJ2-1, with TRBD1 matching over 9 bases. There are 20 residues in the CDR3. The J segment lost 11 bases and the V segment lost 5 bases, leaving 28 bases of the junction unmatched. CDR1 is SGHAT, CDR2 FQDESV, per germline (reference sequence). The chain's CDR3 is CASSPRMGTGHEDSFMKQFF. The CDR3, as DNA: TGTGCCAGCAGCCCAAGGATGGGGACAGGGCATGAAGACTCCTTCATGAAGCAGTTCTTC. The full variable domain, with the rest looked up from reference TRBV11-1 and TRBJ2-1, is EAEVAQSPRYKITEKSQAVAFWCDPISGHATLYWYRQILGQGPELLVQFQDESVVDDSQLPKDRFSAERLKGVDSTLKIQPAELGDSAMYLCASSPRMGTGHEDSFMKQFFGPGTRLTVL.

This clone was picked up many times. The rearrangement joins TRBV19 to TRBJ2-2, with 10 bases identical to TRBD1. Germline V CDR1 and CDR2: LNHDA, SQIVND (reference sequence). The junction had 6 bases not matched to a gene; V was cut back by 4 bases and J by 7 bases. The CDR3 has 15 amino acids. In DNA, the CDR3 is TGTGCCAGTAGTAGCGGGGGACAGGGGAGCGGGGAGCTGTTTTTT. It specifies CASSSGGQGSGELFF.

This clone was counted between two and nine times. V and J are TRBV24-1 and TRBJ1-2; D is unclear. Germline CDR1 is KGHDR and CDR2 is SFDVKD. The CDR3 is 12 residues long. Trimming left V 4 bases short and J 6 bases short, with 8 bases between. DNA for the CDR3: TGTGCCACCAGTGAAACAGAGGATGGCTACACCTTC. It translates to CATSETEDGYTF.

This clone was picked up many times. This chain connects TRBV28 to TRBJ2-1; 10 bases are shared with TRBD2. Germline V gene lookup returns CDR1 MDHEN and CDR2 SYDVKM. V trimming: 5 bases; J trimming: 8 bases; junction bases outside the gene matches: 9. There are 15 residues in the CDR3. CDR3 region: CASSPSSGRWYEQFF. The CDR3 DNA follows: TGTGCCAGCAGTCCATCTAGCGGGAGATGGTATGAGCAGTTCTTC.

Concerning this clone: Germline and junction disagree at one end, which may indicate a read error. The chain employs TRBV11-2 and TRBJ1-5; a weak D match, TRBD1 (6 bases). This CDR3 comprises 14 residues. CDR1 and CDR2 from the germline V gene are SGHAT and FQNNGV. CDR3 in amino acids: CGSSLAGVGQPQHF. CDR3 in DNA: TGTGGCAGCAGCCTAGCAGGGGTCGGTCAGCCCCAGCATTTT.

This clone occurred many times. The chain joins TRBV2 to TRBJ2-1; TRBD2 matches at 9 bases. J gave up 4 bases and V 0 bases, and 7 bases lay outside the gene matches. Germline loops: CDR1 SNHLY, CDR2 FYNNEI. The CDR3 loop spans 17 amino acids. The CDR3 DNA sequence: TGTGCCAGCAGTGAAGCGCTTTGGCGGGAGGGATACAATGAGCAGTTCTTC. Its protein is CASSEALWREGYNEQFF.

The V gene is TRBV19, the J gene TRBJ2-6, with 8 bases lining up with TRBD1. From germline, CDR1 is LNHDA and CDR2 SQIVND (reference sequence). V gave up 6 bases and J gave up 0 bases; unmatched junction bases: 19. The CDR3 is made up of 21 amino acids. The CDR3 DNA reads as TGTGCCAGTAGGCCGGGACAGGTCGTAATCGAGATGAGCTCTGGGGCCAACGTCCTGACTTTC. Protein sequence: CASRPGQVVIEMSSGANVLTF. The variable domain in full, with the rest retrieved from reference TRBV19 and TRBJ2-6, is DGGITQSPKYLFRKEGQNVTLSCEQNLNHDAMYWYRQDPGQGLRLIYYSQIVNDFQKGDIAEGYSVSREKKESFPLTVTSAQKNPTAFYLCASRPGQVVIEMSSGANVLTFGAGSRLTVL.